This T cell receptor (beta chain) came from a study of blood T cell repertoires in COVID-19. Across the whole study: Sample material is recorded as cDNA or gDNA derived from T cells, B-cell-depleted T cells, or PBMCs.

V was pared by 6 bases and J by 4 bases, with 14 bases of the junction left unmatched. CDR1 and CDR2 from the germline V gene are MNHEY and SVGEGT. There are 17 residues in the CDR3. In the source study's methods: Nucleated cell number was recorded as an estimate derived from reference gene primer amplification. Sequencing used immunoSEQ multiplex PCR; TCRdb keeps in-frame clones, though not all of them. V and J calls and clone size are given by that table; D and trimming were obtained from the DNA. The sample includes 150,000 to 200,000 clones, more than 75% of them seen just once. This clonotype originated in a man between 40 and 49 years old with active or convalescent COVID-19. The chain has TRBV6-2 or TRBV6-3 and TRBJ2-5, with TRBD2 matching over 10 bases. The sequenced material came from peripheral blood. CDR3 in DNA: TGTGCCAGCAGCCCGTTCCGTACTAGCGGGAAGGGAGAGACCCAGTACTTC. Translating it yields CASSPFRTSGKGETQYF.